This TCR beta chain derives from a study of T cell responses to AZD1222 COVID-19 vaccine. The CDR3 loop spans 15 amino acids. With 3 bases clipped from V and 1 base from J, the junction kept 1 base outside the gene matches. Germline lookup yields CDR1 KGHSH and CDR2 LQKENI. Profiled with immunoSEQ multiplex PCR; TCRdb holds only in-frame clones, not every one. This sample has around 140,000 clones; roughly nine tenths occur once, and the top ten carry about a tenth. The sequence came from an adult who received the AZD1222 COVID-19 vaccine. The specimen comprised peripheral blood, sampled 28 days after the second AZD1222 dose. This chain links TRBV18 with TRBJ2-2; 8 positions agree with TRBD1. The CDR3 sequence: CASSPGQVNTGELFF. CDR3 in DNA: TGTGCCAGCTCACCGGGACAGGTGAACACCGGGGAGCTGTTTTTT. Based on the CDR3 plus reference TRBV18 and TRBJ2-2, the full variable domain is NAGVMQNPRHLVRRRGQEARLRCSPMKGHSHVYWYRQLPEEGLKFMVYLQKENIIDESGMPKERFSAEFPKEGPSILRIQQVVRGDSAAYFCASSPGQVNTGELFFGEGSRLTVL.